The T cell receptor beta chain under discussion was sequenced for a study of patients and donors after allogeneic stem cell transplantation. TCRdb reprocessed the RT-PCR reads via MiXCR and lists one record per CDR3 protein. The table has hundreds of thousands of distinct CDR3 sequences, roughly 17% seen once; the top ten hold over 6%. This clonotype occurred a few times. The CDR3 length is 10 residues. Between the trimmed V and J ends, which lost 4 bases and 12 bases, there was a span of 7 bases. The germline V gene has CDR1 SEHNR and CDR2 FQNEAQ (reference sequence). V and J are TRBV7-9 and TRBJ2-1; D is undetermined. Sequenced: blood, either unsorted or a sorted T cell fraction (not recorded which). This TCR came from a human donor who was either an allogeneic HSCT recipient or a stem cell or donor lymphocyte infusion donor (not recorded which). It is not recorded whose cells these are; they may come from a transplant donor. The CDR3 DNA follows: TGTGCCAGCAGCTCGAAGTGGCAGTTCTTC. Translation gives CASSSKWQFF.